This T cell receptor (beta chain) was sequenced for a study of CD8 T cells in Susac syndrome. When the RNA was reverse transcribed, random hexamers were used with an input of roughly 0.45 to 1 ug. TCRdb reprocessed the immunoSEQ multiplex PCR reads via MiXCR and lists one record per CDR3 protein. The profile shows 200,000 to 250,000 distinct CDR3 sequences, 85% to 95% of them singletons. The source of this sequence is a human donor with multiple sclerosis. Sequences were obtained from CD4+ T cells from PBMCs.

The CDR3 here is CASSLGQVVQPQHF. The DNA for the CDR3 is TGTGCCAGCAGCCTAGGACAGGTGGTTCAGCCCCAGCATTTT. The chain is built from TRBV7-9 and TRBJ1-5; TRBD1 matches 7 bases. Germline V lookup: CDR1 SEHNR, CDR2 FQNEAQ (reference sequence). The junction had 7 bases not matched to a gene; V was cut back by 5 bases and J by 6 bases. This CDR3 spans 14 amino acids.